Listed below are T cell receptor beta chains from one sample, sequenced in a study of CD8+CD57+ T cells in acquired aplastic anemia. TCRdb used MiXCR to reprocess the reads, holding one entry per CDR3 protein. Among around 190,000 distinct CDR3 sequences listed, almost 50% were seen once. The material sequenced was sorted CD4+, CD8+, or CD8+CD57+ T cells (not recorded which) from PBMCs. These receptors were obtained from a human donor with aplastic anemia. CDR3s include the opening cysteine and the closing phenylalanine or tryptophan. A D gene is named only where the DNA matches it firmly. Not all rows give a size; the values are once, few, many and, for expanded clones, a class.

D,V,J,size,DNA,CDR3
TRBD1,TRBV24-1,TRBJ1-2,many,TGTGCCACCAGTGAACCTGACAGGGACTCTGTATGGGATGGCTACACCTTC,CATSEPDRDSVWDGYTF
TRBD2,TRBV10-3,TRBJ2-1,-,TGTGCCATCAGTGAGCATGGGACTAGCGGGGGTCTATACAATGAGCAGTTCTTC,CAISEHGTSGGLYNEQFF
-,TRBV19,TRBJ1-6,few,TGTGCCAGTAGTATAGTAGGCAAAGGGCTCCACTTT,CASSIVGKGLHF
-,TRBV29-1,TRBJ1-2,-,TGCAGCGTTGTAAGGACCTATGGCTACACCTTC,CSVVRTYGYTF
TRBD1,TRBV20-1,TRBJ1-5,-,TGCAGTGCTTTACCCGGGACAGGGGGTAATCAGCCCCAGCATTTT,CSALPGTGGNQPQHF
-,TRBV25-1,TRBJ2-3,many,TGTGCCAGCAGTGAATTCAGGGGAGGCACAGATACGCAGTATTTT,CASSEFRGGTDTQYF
-,TRBV12-3/TRBV12-4,TRBJ2-7,few,TGTGCCAGCAGTTCCCCCATAAAGGGGGTTAACGGTCAAACCTACGAGCAGTACTTC,CASSSPIKGVNGQTYEQYF
-,TRBV24-1,TRBJ1-3,-,TGTGCCACCAGTGATTTGCAAGTTCTTGGAAACACCATATATTTT,CATSDLQVLGNTIYF
-,TRBV7-3,TRBJ2-7,-,TGTGCCAGCAGCTTAAGTGCAGGGAACCACGAGCAGTACTTC,CASSLSAGNHEQYF
TRBD2,TRBV13,TRBJ2-3,many,TGTGCCAGCAGCCCGTCCGGACGGGGGGCAGATACGCAGTATTTT,CASSPSGRGADTQYF
-,TRBV5-1,TRBJ1-2,-,TGCGCCAGCAGCGAGGGACGCCCCCAGACCTACACCTTC,CASSEGRPQTYTF
-,TRBV7-3,TRBJ1-5,-,TGTGCCAGCAGCTTACTCGGGCCCTACCAGCCCCAGCATTTT,CASSLLGPYQPQHF
-,TRBV5-6,TRBJ1-1,many,TGTGCCAGCAGCCGGGTAGGGGGGAACACTGAAGCTTTCTTT,CASSRVGGNTEAFF
-,TRBV24-1,TRBJ2-1,-,TGTGCCACCAGTGATTCAGGACTAAACGGCAATGAGCAGTTCTTC,CATSDSGLNGNEQFF
TRBD2,TRBV15,TRBJ2-3,-,TGTGCCACCAGCAGAGATCCTAGCGGGGCCATGGCGGATACGCAGTATTTT,CATSRDPSGAMADTQYF
-,TRBV7-9,TRBJ1-6,many,TGTGCCAGCAGCTTAACGGGGGGGCTAAATTCACCCCTCCACTTT,CASSLTGGLNSPLHF
-,TRBV24-1,TRBJ1-2,few,TGTGCCACCAGTGATTTCGGGGAGAGAGGCTCTAACTATGGCTACACCTTC,CATSDFGERGSNYGYTF
-,TRBV4-1,TRBJ2-1,-,TGCGCCAGCAGCCAAGTGGGGCGGGGAAAAAATGAGCAGTTCTTC,CASSQVGRGKNEQFF
TRBD1,TRBV20-1,TRBJ1-5,-,TGCAGTGCTGACAGGGGAAAAAGTCAGCCCCAGCATTTT,CSADRGKSQPQHF
TRBD1,TRBV5-1,TRBJ1-2,many,TGCGCCAGCAGCCCCGTGGGGACAGGGGCTGGCTACACCTTC,CASSPVGTGAGYTF
-,TRBV5-6,TRBJ1-3,many,TGTGCCAGCAGCGCAGGGGCTGGAAACACCATATATTTT,CASSAGAGNTIYF